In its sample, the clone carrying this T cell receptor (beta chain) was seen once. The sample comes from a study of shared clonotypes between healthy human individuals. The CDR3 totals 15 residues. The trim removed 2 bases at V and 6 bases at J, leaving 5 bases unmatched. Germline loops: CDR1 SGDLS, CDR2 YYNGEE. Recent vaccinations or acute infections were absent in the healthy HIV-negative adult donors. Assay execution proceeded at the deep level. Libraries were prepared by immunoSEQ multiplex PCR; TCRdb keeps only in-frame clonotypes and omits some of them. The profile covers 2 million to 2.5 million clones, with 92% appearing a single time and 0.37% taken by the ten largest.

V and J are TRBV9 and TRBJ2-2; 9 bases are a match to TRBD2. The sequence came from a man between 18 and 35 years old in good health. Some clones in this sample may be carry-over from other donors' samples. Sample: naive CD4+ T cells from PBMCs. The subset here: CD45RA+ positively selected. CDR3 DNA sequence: TGTGCCAGCAGCGTGACAGCGGGAGGTGCCGGGGAGCTGTTTTTT. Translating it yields CASSVTAGGAGELFF. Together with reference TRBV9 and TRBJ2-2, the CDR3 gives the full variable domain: DSGVTQTPKHLITATGQRVTLRCSPRSGDLSVYWYQQSLDQGLQFLIQYYNGEERAKGNILERFSAQQFPDLHSELNLSSLELGDSALYFCASSVTAGGAGELFFGEGSRLTVL.